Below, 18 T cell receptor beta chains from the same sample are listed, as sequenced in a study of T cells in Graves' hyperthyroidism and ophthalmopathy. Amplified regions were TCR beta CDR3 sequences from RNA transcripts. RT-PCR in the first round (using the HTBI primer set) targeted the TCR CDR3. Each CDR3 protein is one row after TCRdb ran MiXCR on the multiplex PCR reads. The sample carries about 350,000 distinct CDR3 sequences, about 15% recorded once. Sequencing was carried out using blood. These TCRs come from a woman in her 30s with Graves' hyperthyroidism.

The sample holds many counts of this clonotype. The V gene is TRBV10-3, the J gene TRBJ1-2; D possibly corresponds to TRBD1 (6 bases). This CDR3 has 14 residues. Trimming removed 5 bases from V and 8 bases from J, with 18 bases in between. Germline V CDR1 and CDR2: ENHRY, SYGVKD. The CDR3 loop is CAISPGTISSGYTF. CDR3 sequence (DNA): TGTGCCATCAGTCCCGGGACAATTAGTTCCGGCTACACCTTC.

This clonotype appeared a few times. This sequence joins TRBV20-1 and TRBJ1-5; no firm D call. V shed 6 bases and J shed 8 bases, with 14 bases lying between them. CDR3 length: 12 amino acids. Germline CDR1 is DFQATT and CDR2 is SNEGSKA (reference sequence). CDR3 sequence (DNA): TGCAGTGCCCAGAGGGCCCCAAAGCCCCAGCATTTT. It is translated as CSAQRAPKPQHF.

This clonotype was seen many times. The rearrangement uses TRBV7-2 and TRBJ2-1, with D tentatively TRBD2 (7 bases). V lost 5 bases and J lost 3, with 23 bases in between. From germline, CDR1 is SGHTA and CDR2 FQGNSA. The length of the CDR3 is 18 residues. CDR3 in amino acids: CASSPRGAGGGGYNEQFF. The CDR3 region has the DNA TGTGCCAGCAGCCCCCGGGGGGCTGGGGGGGGAGGCTACAATGAGCAGTTCTTC.

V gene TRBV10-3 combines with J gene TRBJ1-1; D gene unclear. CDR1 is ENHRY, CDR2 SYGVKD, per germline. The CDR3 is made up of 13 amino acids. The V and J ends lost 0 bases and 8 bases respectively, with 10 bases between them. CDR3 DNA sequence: TGTGCCATCAGTGAGTCGTTTGCGGAGGAAGCTTTCTTT. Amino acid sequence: CAISESFAEEAFF.

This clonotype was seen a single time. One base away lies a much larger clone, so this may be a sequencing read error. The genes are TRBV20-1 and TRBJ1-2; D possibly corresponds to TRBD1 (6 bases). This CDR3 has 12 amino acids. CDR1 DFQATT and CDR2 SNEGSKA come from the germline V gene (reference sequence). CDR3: CSAGRTDYGYSF. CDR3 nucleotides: TGCAGTGCTGGACGGACAGACTATGGCTACAGCTTC.

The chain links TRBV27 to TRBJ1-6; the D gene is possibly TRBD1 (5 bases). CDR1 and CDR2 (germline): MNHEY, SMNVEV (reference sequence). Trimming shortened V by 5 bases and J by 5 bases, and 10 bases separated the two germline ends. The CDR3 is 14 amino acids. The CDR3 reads CASSRGRDNSPLHF. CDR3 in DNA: TGTGCCAGCAGTAGGGGACGGGATAATTCACCCCTCCACTTT.

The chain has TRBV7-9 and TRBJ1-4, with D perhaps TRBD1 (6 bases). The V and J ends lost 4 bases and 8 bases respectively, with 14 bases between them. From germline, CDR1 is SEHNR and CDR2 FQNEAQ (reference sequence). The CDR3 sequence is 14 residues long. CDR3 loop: CASSSPRQAEKLFF. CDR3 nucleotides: TGTGCCAGCAGCTCCCCCAGACAGGCAGAAAAACTGTTTTTT.

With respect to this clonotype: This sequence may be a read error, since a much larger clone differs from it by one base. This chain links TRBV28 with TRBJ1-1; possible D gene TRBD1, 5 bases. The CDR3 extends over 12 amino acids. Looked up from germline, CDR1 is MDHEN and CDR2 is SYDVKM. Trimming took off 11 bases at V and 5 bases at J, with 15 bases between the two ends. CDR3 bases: TGTGCCGGCATTGGGGAGGGGACTGAAGCTTTCTTT. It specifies CAGIGEGTEAFF.

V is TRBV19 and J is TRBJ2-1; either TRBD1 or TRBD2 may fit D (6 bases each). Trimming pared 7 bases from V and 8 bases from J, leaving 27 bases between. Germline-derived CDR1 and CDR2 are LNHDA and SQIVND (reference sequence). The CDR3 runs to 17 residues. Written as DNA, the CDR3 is TGTGCCAGTACCTACCAGGGGTGGGGGACTGGAATGGATGAGCAGTTCTTC. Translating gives CASTYQGWGTGMDEQFF.

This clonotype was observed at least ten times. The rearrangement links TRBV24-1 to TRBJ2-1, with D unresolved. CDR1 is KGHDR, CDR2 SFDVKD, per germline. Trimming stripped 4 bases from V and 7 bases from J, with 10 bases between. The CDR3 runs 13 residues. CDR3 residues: CATSDRLGNEQFF. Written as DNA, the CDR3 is TGTGCCACCAGTGACCGGCTGGGGAATGAGCAGTTCTTC.

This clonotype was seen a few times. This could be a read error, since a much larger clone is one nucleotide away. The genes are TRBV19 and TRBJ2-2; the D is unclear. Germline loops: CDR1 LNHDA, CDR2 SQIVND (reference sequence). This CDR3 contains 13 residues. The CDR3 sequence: CASSIRSTRELFF. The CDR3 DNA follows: TGTGCCAGTAGTATCAGATCCACCCGGGAGCTGTTTTTT.

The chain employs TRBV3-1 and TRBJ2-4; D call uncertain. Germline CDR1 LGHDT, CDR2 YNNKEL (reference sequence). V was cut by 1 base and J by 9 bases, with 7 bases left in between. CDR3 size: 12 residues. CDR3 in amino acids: CASSQGSPIQYF. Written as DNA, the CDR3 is TGTGCCAGCAGCCAAGGGTCCCCCATTCAGTACTTC.

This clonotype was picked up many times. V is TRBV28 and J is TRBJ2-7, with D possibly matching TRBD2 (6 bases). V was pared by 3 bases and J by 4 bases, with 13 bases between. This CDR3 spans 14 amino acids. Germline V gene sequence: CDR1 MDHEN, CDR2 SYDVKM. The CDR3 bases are TGTGCCAGCAGTTTTGAGGGACTCAAATACGAGCAGTACTTC. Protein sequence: CASSFEGLKYEQYF.

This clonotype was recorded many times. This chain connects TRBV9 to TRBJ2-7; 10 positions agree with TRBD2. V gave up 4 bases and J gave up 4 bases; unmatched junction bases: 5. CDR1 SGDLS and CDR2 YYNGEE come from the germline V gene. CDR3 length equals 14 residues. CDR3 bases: TGTGCCAGCAGCCCGAGCGGGAGGGTGTACGAGCAGTACTTC. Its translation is CASSPSGRVYEQYF.

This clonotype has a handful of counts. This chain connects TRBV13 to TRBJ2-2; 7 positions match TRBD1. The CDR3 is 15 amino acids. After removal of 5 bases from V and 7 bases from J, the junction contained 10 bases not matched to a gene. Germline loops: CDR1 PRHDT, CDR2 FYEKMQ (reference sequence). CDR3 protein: CASSAQQGSSGELFF. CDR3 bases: TGTGCCAGCAGCGCCCAACAGGGGTCGAGCGGGGAGCTGTTTTTT.

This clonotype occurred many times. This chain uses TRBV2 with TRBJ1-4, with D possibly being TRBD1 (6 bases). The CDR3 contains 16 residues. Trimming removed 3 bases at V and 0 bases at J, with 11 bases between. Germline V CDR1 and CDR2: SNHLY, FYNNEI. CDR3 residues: CASSEGRDTTNEKLFF. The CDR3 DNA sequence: TGTGCCAGCAGTGAGGGTAGGGACACAACTAATGAAAAACTGTTTTTT.

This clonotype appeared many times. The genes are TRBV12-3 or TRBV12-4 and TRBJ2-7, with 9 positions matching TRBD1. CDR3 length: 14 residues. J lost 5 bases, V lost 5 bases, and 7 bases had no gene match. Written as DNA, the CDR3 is TGTGCCAGCAGTCCCGGGACAGGGTTTGACGAGCAGTACTTC. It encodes CASSPGTGFDEQYF.

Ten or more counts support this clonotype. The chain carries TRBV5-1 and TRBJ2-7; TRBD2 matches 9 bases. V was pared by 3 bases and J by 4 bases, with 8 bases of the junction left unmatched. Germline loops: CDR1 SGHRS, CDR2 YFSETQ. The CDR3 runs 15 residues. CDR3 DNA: TGCGCCAGCAGCTCGTTTGCGGGAGGGCCGTACGAGCAGTACTTC. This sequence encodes CASSSFAGGPYEQYF.